This TCR beta chain derives from a study of cytomegalovirus exposure and HLA in healthy donors. Study at large: The approximately 120 validation repertoires, a later analysis reported, used the same platform as the 666 first-cohort repertoires. Findings of the study overall: Most sequenced TCRs were rare (though some public TCRs occurred in many donors).

On this clone: Its target is unknown.

The protocol was immunoSEQ multiplex PCR, while the TCRdb copy is restricted to in-frame clones and leaves out a portion. The table lists 120,000 or so clones, approximately 90% of them singletons. This receptor was taken from a woman younger than 30 in good health and CMV-seronegative. Material for sequencing was PBMCs.

The CDR3 nucleotides are TGCGCCAGCAGCGTGACAGGGGATGGCTACACCTTC. Encoded protein: CASSVTGDGYTF. The chain has TRBV5-1 and TRBJ1-2; TRBD1 aligns across 8 bases. The CDR3 length is 12 residues. Trimming removed 4 bases from V and 6 bases from J; junction bases left unmatched: 2. Germline V gene sequence: CDR1 SGHRS, CDR2 YFSETQ.